This is a list of T cell receptor beta chains from one sample in a study of blood T cells in healthy people across ages. TCRdb passed the 5' RACE reads through MiXCR, listing each CDR3 protein once. The sample shows some 640,000 distinct CDR3 sequences, less than 35% of them seen only once. The sample was blood. These receptors all come from a woman aged 80 or over in good health. CDR3s include the opening cysteine and the closing phenylalanine or tryptophan. Each record gives: D gene, V gene, J gene, clone size, CDR3 DNA, CDR3 protein. A D gene is named only where the DNA matches it firmly. The size entry is marked missing in some rows and otherwise reads once, few, many or a size class.

D gene: .; V gene: TRBV20-1; J gene: TRBJ2-7; clone size: many; CDR3 DNA: TGCAGTGCCACCTCGATGGAAGGCGAGCAGTACTTC; CDR3 protein: CSATSMEGEQYF
D gene: .; V gene: TRBV5-1; J gene: TRBJ2-1; clone size: many; CDR3 DNA: TGCGCCAGTCGGGACTCTAGATCGTTCGCGCAGTTCTTC; CDR3 protein: CASRDSRSFAQFF
D gene: .; V gene: TRBV5-1; J gene: TRBJ2-5; clone size: .; CDR3 DNA: TGCGCCAGCAGCCCCCGGGCAGACCAAGAGACCCAGTACTTC; CDR3 protein: CASSPRADQETQYF
D gene: .; V gene: TRBV7-2; J gene: TRBJ2-3; clone size: many; CDR3 DNA: TGTGCCAGCAGTGCGGCTTGGGATACGCAGTATTTT; CDR3 protein: CASSAAWDTQYF
D gene: TRBD2; V gene: TRBV3-1; J gene: TRBJ2-1; clone size: .; CDR3 DNA: TGTGCCAGCAGCCTCCGGGGAGGGAAAGAGACCCAGTTCTTC; CDR3 protein: CASSLRGGKETQFF
D gene: .; V gene: TRBV7-3; J gene: TRBJ1-1; clone size: .; CDR3 DNA: TGTACCAGCAGCCACGGCAGGACGGCCACTGAAGCTTTCTTT; CDR3 protein: CTSSHGRTATEAFF
D gene: .; V gene: TRBV2; J gene: TRBJ2-5; clone size: few; CDR3 DNA: TGTGCCAGCAGGAGGGGGACTTCGGAGACCCAGTACTTC; CDR3 protein: CASRRGTSETQYF
D gene: TRBD2; V gene: TRBV5-6; J gene: TRBJ2-1; clone size: many; CDR3 DNA: TGTGCCAGCAGCTTGGGGGCTAGCGGGGGGATTGGGTACAATGAGCAGTTCTTC; CDR3 protein: CASSLGASGGIGYNEQFF
D gene: .; V gene: TRBV6-2/TRBV6-3; J gene: TRBJ1-5; clone size: .; CDR3 DNA: TGTGCCAGCAGCAACACCCTATCGGGCAATCAGCCCCAGCATTTT; CDR3 protein: CASSNTLSGNQPQHF
D gene: .; V gene: TRBV20-1; J gene: TRBJ2-3; clone size: .; CDR3 DNA: TGCAGTGCTATGGCCGGGAGAACAGATACGCAGTATTTT; CDR3 protein: CSAMAGRTDTQYF
D gene: TRBD1; V gene: TRBV30; J gene: TRBJ2-2; clone size: .; CDR3 DNA: TGTGCCTGGAGTGCAACAGGGGGAACCACCGGGGAGCTGTTTTTT; CDR3 protein: CAWSATGGTTGELFF
D gene: .; V gene: TRBV20-1; J gene: TRBJ2-7; clone size: many; CDR3 DNA: TGCAGTGCTAGCTCGGGGGGCGCGAGGGAGCAGTACTTC; CDR3 protein: CSASSGGAREQYF
D gene: TRBD2; V gene: TRBV5-1; J gene: TRBJ2-7; clone size: few; CDR3 DNA: TGCGTCAGCAGCTTACTAGCGGGGGCCTCCTACAATGAGCAGTACTTC; CDR3 protein: CVSSLLAGASYNEQYF
D gene: TRBD1; V gene: TRBV7-2; J gene: TRBJ1-6; clone size: .; CDR3 DNA: TGTGCCAGCAGCCAGCGGGACAGTGATTCACCCCTCCACTTT; CDR3 protein: CASSQRDSDSPLHF
D gene: .; V gene: TRBV30; J gene: TRBJ2-3; clone size: .; CDR3 DNA: TGTGCCTGGAGTTATGGGAGATCCAGCACAGATACGCAGTATTTT; CDR3 protein: CAWSYGRSSTDTQYF
D gene: .; V gene: TRBV28; J gene: TRBJ2-5; clone size: many; CDR3 DNA: TGTGCCAGCAGTTTATGGGGGGCCGAGACCCAGTACTTC; CDR3 protein: CASSLWGAETQYF
D gene: TRBD2; V gene: TRBV5-5; J gene: TRBJ2-5; clone size: many; CDR3 DNA: TGTGCCAGCACCCTGGCGGGACTAGCGGGGGGACGCCCGCAGAAGACCCAGTACTTC; CDR3 protein: CASTLAGLAGGRPQKTQYF
D gene: TRBD1; V gene: TRBV29-1; J gene: TRBJ1-2; clone size: many; CDR3 DNA: TGCAGTTCGCCGACAGGGCCCTATGGCTACACCTTC; CDR3 protein: CSSPTGPYGYTF
D gene: .; V gene: TRBV20-1; J gene: TRBJ2-7; clone size: many; CDR3 DNA: TGCAGTGCTAGTCGGCAGGACTACGAGCAGTACTTC; CDR3 protein: CSASRQDYEQYF
D gene: .; V gene: TRBV4-3; J gene: TRBJ2-5; clone size: many; CDR3 DNA: TGCGCCAGCAGCCCGGCGCTGCGAGAGACCCAGTACTTC; CDR3 protein: CASSPALRETQYF
D gene: .; V gene: TRBV6-4; J gene: TRBJ2-1; clone size: .; CDR3 DNA: TGTGCCAGCAGGGGACGGAGGAGCAGTTCTTTC; CDR3 protein: CASRGRRSSSF
D gene: TRBD1; V gene: TRBV7-3; J gene: TRBJ2-1; clone size: .; CDR3 DNA: TGTGCCAGCAGCTTAACGGGGACAGCTCAAGAGACCCAGTTCTTC; CDR3 protein: CASSLTGTAQETQFF
D gene: TRBD1; V gene: TRBV7-7; J gene: TRBJ2-2; clone size: .; CDR3 DNA: TGTACCAGCAGCTACGACAGGGGTGACACCGGGGAGCTGTTTTTT; CDR3 protein: CTSSYDRGDTGELFF
D gene: .; V gene: TRBV25-1; J gene: TRBJ2-7; clone size: many; CDR3 DNA: TGTGCCAGCCGCGGACAGACGAGCTACGAGCAGTACTTC; CDR3 protein: CASRGQTSYEQYF
D gene: .; V gene: TRBV9; J gene: TRBJ2-3; clone size: .; CDR3 DNA: TGTGCCAGCAGCTCCCGCAGGGGCCTCACAGATACGCAGTATTTT; CDR3 protein: CASSSRRGLTDTQYF
D gene: .; V gene: TRBV5-1; J gene: TRBJ2-2; clone size: .; CDR3 DNA: TGCGCCAGCAGCTTGGGAGGGTTCGCGAACACCGGGGAGCTGTTTTTT; CDR3 protein: CASSLGGFANTGELFF
D gene: TRBD2; V gene: TRBV30; J gene: TRBJ2-2; clone size: .; CDR3 DNA: TGTGCCTGGAATAAGCTAGCGGGGACCGGGGAGCTGTTTTTT; CDR3 protein: CAWNKLAGTGELFF
D gene: .; V gene: TRBV7-2; J gene: TRBJ2-1; clone size: once; CDR3 DNA: TGTGCCAGCAGCCCGCGGACAGGAGGGGTCAATGAGCAGTTCTTC; CDR3 protein: CASSPRTGGVNEQFF
D gene: TRBD1; V gene: TRBV19; J gene: TRBJ2-1; clone size: many; CDR3 DNA: TGTGCCAGTAGTATGGACAGGGGCGAGCAGTTCTTC; CDR3 protein: CASSMDRGEQFF
D gene: .; V gene: TRBV6-1; J gene: TRBJ2-3; clone size: many; CDR3 DNA: TGTGCCTGCGCGTTACAGGGAGGGAGCACAGATACGCAGTATTTT; CDR3 protein: CACALQGGSTDTQYF
D gene: .; V gene: TRBV27; J gene: TRBJ2-7; clone size: many; CDR3 DNA: TGTGCCAGCAGTTTAAGGGTCAGTAAGGCCTCCGGCCACGAGCAGTACTTC; CDR3 protein: CASSLRVSKASGHEQYF